The present T cell receptor beta chain was sequenced within a study of T-cell memory formation after mild COVID-19. On the study more broadly: Each donor largely had its own TCR clusters.

V was cut by 7 bases and J by 0 bases, with 13 bases left in between. The germline V gene has CDR1 MNHNY and CDR2 SVGAGI (reference sequence). The CDR3 is made up of 14 amino acids. 5'RACE primed from the constant segment yielded TCR alpha and TCR beta cDNA libraries bearing sample barcodes and UMIs. TCRdb reprocessed the 5' RACE reads with MiXCR, giving one entry per CDR3 protein. The table shows around 450,000 distinct CDR3 sequences, with roughly 20% occurring only once. This clonotype was counted between two and nine times. Its antigen is undetermined. Whole-study results and caveats: Several responding clones turned up in pre-infection memory, indicating that cross-reactive memory may have taken part. Contracting CD4+ clones were located mainly in CM and EM, and CD8+ clones in EMRA.

Sequencing used PBMCs or a T cell subset sorted from them (not recorded which). The chain is built from TRBV6-6 and TRBJ2-7, with D uncertain. This receptor was identified in an adult woman who had mild COVID-19 (a few samples of this study predate the infection). Cell type and time point are not known. For the CDR3, the DNA is TGTGCCAGCACTAAAGCGTTAAGCTCCTACGAGCAGTACTTC. Residues: CASTKALSSYEQYF.